Each of the 26 T cell receptor beta chains below was sequenced from the same sample in a study of breast tumors, draining lymph nodes, adjacent tissues. Breast cancer patients provided tissue from their axillary draining lymph nodes. TCRdb independently ran MiXCR on the multiplex PCR reads; one entry per CDR3 protein. The sample carries around 120,000 distinct CDR3 sequences, 15% to 20% recorded once. The sequenced sample consisted of axillary lymph node tissue. Receptor source: a female donor with breast cancer. Some clones in this sample may be carry-over from other donors' samples.

A word on this clonotype: Since the CDR3 does not end with the conserved phenylalanine or tryptophan, this likely comes from a read error. The chain employs TRBV2 and TRBJ2-7, with D unresolved. This CDR3 has 13 residues. V gave up 5 bases and J gave up 3 bases, with 11 bases separating them. Germline loops: CDR1 SNHLY, CDR2 FYNNEI. CDR3: CASSSNSVYEQYL. In DNA, the CDR3 is TGTGCCAGCAGTTCTAATTCAGTCTACGAGCAGTACCTC.

Many counts were recorded for this clonotype. The rearrangement uses TRBV7-9 and TRBJ2-5; tentative D call: TRBD2 (6 bases). CDR1 and CDR2 (germline): SEHNR, FQNEAQ (reference sequence). V was pared by 4 bases and J by 7 bases, with 10 bases between. The CDR3 loop spans 12 amino acids. In nucleotides, the CDR3 is TGTGCCAGCAGCTCGGACTATGCGACCCAGTACTTC. Translated, it gives CASSSDYATQYF.

This clonotype was found many times. The V gene is TRBV29-1, the J gene TRBJ2-1, with a weak D call TRBD2 (5 bases). CDR3 size: 14 residues. Trimming pared 6 bases from V and 7 bases from J, leaving 19 bases between. Germline V gives CDR1 SQVTM, CDR2 ANQGSEA. CDR3 amino acids: CSVQRGPGRNEQFF. The CDR3, as DNA: TGCAGCGTCCAAAGAGGGCCAGGCCGGAATGAGCAGTTCTTC.

This clonotype has ten or more counts. The V and J genes are TRBV30 and TRBJ1-3; no clear D. The V gene's germline CDR1 is GTSNPN and CDR2 SVGIG (reference sequence). The V gene lost 4 bases and the J gene lost 3 bases, with 16 bases spanning the gap. The CDR3 loop spans 15 amino acids. CDR3 DNA: TGTGCCTGGACCGATAGGGTGGTTAATGGAAACACCATATATTTT. This encodes CAWTDRVVNGNTIYF.

This clonotype came up many times. The rearrangement uses TRBV7-3 and TRBJ1-2; D gene unclear. Germline loops: CDR1 SGHTA, CDR2 FQGTGA. The CDR3 contains 17 residues. Trimming cost V 5 bases and J 4 bases, with 23 bases left between them. Here the CDR3 DNA reads TGTGCCAGCAGCACTCCCCCCCGGGCCCTCCCCCTCTATGGCTACACCTTC. Translated, it gives CASSTPPRALPLYGYTF.

As regards this clonotype: This clone may be a read error of a much larger clone one base away. The chain is built from TRBV3-1 and TRBJ2-1, with TRBD2 identical over 10 bases. CDR1 is LGHDT, CDR2 YNNKEL, per germline (reference sequence). This CDR3 has 13 amino acids. The CDR3, as DNA: TGTGCCGGCAGCCAGCTAGCGGGAGATGAGCAGTTCTTC. This codes for CAGSQLAGDEQFF.

This clonotype has just a few counts. A much larger clonotype is one base distant, so this may be a read error. The rearrangement uses TRBV4-2 and TRBJ2-3; D not resolved. The CDR3 loop spans 12 amino acids. CDR1 is LGHNA, CDR2 YNFKEQ, per germline. The CDR3, as DNA: TGTGTCAGCAGCCAAGATCAGAATACGCAGTATTTT. Its protein is CVSSQDQNTQYF.

On this clonotype: A much larger clone differs from this one at a single base, so this may be a read error. V is TRBV20-1 and J is TRBJ1-3, with TRBD1 identical over 7 bases. The CDR3 is 14 amino acids. Germline CDR1 and CDR2: DFQATT and SNEGSKA (reference sequence). CDR3 sequence reads: CSARPDRVGNTVYF. CDR3 nucleotide sequence: TGCAGTGCTAGACCCGACAGGGTAGGAAACACCGTATATTTT.

On this clonotype: Given a much more abundant clone one base away, this may be a read error. The chain joins TRBV18 to TRBJ2-7; TRBD1 matches 8 bases. The length of the CDR3 is 12 residues. The trim removed 5 bases at V and 6 bases at J, leaving 3 bases unmatched. The germline CDR1 and CDR2 sequences are KGHSH and LQKENI. CDR3 sequence reads: CASSSTGAEQYF. As DNA, the CDR3 is TGTGCCAGCTCATCGACAGGGGCCGAGCAGTACTTC.

This clonotype was found many times. The genes are TRBV29-1 and TRBJ1-2; D perhaps matches TRBD1 (6 bases). V lost 6 bases and J lost 2, with 10 bases in between. Germline V lookup: CDR1 SQVTM, CDR2 ANQGSEA. The CDR3 totals 12 residues. The CDR3 nucleotides read TGCAGCGTCACAGGGCTCAACTATGGCTACACCTTC. It encodes CSVTGLNYGYTF.

This clonotype came up many times. The chain links TRBV12-3 or TRBV12-4 to TRBJ2-5, with 8 bases aligning to TRBD2. J gave up 5 bases and V 5 bases, and 10 bases lay outside the gene matches. The CDR3 is 15 amino acids. CDR3 protein: CASSTSRGGRETQYF. Here the CDR3 DNA reads TGTGCCAGCAGTACTTCACGGGGGGGGCGGGAGACCCAGTACTTC.

A word on this clonotype: This sequence may be a read error, since a much larger clone differs from it by one base. The CDR3 nucleotides read TGTGCCAGCAGTACGGACAGGAGGCGCGCCGGGGAGCTGTTTTTT. This codes for CASSTDRRRAGELFF. V usage is TRBV6-1 and J usage is TRBJ2-2; 7 bases align to TRBD1. V lost 5 bases to trimming and J lost 6 bases; unmatched junction nucleotides: 9. CDR1 and CDR2 (germline): MNHNS, SASEGT. The length of the CDR3 is 15 residues.

This clonotype was seen ten or more times. V is TRBV2 and J is TRBJ2-1; 12 nucleotides agree with TRBD2. The CDR3 length is 17 residues. CDR1 and CDR2 from the germline V gene are SNHLY and FYNNEI. V was pared by 4 bases and J by 3 bases, with 7 bases of the junction left unmatched. CDR3: CASSGLAGATRYNEQFF. In DNA form, the CDR3 reads TGTGCCAGCAGTGGACTAGCGGGGGCTACGCGCTACAATGAGCAGTTCTTC. Full variable domain (remainder filled in from reference TRBV2 and TRBJ2-1): EPEVTQTPSHQVTQMGQEVILRCVPISNHLYFYWYRQILGQKVEFLVSFYNNEISEKSEIFDDQFSVERPDGSNFTLKIRSTKLEDSAMYFCASSGLAGATRYNEQFFGPGTRLTVL.

This clonotype was detected many times. The CDR3 region has the DNA TGTGCCAGCAGCCCCAGCTTGCTGAGCTCCTACGAGCAGTACTTC. Protein sequence: CASSPSLLSSYEQYF. V is TRBV7-8 and J is TRBJ2-7; D not resolved. V gave up 5 bases and J gave up 0 bases, with 14 bases separating them. CDR1 and CDR2 (germline): SGHVS, FQNEAQ. The CDR3 has 15 residues.

This clonotype was counted many times. This chain's CDR3 is CASSLRQGITDTQYF. CDR3 DNA: TGTGCCAGCAGCTTAAGACAGGGGATAACAGATACGCAGTATTTT. The rearrangement joins TRBV7-8 to TRBJ2-3, with 8 bases fitting TRBD1. V lost 2 bases, J lost 3 bases, and 4 bases stayed unmatched. The CDR3 sequence is 15 residues long. Germline loops: CDR1 SGHVS, CDR2 FQNEAQ.

This clonotype occurred many times. The rearrangement joins TRBV19 to TRBJ2-5; D could derive from TRBD1 or TRBD2 (5 bases each). CDR1 is LNHDA and CDR2 is SQIVND in the germline V gene (reference sequence). The ends were cut back, 3 bases at V and 4 bases at J, with 18 bases in the middle. There are 16 residues in the CDR3. CDR3 sequence: CASSIEPGPMAETQYF. For the CDR3, the DNA is TGTGCCAGTAGTATTGAGCCGGGACCCATGGCAGAGACCCAGTACTTC.

Notes on this clonotype: A much larger clone is a single base away; this may be a read error. The CDR3 coding sequence is TGTGCCAGCAGCCAATCCGTGGGCCCAGCGGAGATATACGAGCAGTACTTC. Translated, it gives CASSQSVGPAEIYEQYF. This chain connects TRBV14 to TRBJ2-7; D is perhaps TRBD2 (5 bases). The CDR3 has 17 amino acids. Germline values: CDR1 SGHDN, CDR2 FVKESK. Trimming pared 2 bases from V and 4 bases from J, leaving 21 bases between.

This clonotype was recorded a few times. V usage is TRBV6-5 and J usage is TRBJ2-2; possibly TRBD2 for D (5 bases). CDR1 is MNHEY and CDR2 is SVGAGI in the germline V gene. The ends were cut back, 6 bases at V and 7 bases at J, with 15 bases in the middle. The CDR3 is 14 residues long. For the CDR3, the DNA is TGTGCCAGCAGCCTGGACTTCCGGCGCGGGGAGCTGTTTTTT. It translates to CASSLDFRRGELFF.

Comment on this clonotype: One base away lies a much larger clone, so this may be a sequencing read error. The chain carries TRBV27 and TRBJ1-2, with D tentatively TRBD1 (6 bases). This CDR3 has 15 amino acids. V shed 4 bases and J shed 4 bases, with 16 bases lying between them. Per the germline V gene, CDR1 is MNHEY and CDR2 is SMNVEV (reference sequence). The CDR3 loop is CASSSSPRGGYGYTF. CDR3 sequence (DNA): TGTGCCAGCAGTTCATCCCCCAGGGGCGGCTATGGCTACACCTTC.

Many counts were recorded for this clonotype. The chain has TRBV2 and TRBJ2-2; 12 bases match TRBD2. The length of the CDR3 is 15 residues. Trimming at V came to 7 bases and at J to 5 bases, leaving 5 bases not matched to a gene. Germline CDR1 reads SNHLY; CDR2 reads FYNNEI. The chain's CDR3 is CASTPGLAGTGELFF. CDR3 sequence (DNA): TGTGCCAGCACCCCGGGACTAGCGGGTACCGGGGAGCTGTTTTTT.

A word on this clonotype: A read error may explain this, as a much larger clone is one base away. This chain joins TRBV12-3 or TRBV12-4 and TRBJ1-5; D unresolved. This CDR3 contains 13 residues. Trimming cost V 8 bases and J 2 bases, with 10 bases left between them. The CDR3 region has the DNA TGTGCCAGCGAGGACGGGGGCAATCAGCCCCAGCATTTT. Amino acid sequence: CASEDGGNQPQHF.

Comment on this clonotype: A much larger clone lies one base from this, so it may be a read error. CDR3 DNA sequence: TGTGCCAGCAGCTCGACCCAACGCTCCTACGATGAGCAGTTCTTC. Encoded protein: CASSSTQRSYDEQFF. The chain is built from TRBV5-4 and TRBJ2-1; D uncertain. Germline loops: CDR1 SGHNT, CDR2 YYREEE (reference sequence). This CDR3 has 15 amino acids.

With regard to this clonotype: A clone one base away is much larger, so this may be a read error. V is TRBV7-6 and J is TRBJ2-3; the D is unclear. V lost 5 bases and J lost 6, with 18 bases in between. The V gene's germline CDR1 is SGHVS and CDR2 FNYEAQ. The CDR3 is 15 residues long. The CDR3 DNA reads TGTGCCAGCAGCGTAAATCCGGTAGGGTCCGATACGCAGTATTTT. Its protein is CASSVNPVGSDTQYF.

This clonotype was seen at least ten times. This chain connects TRBV11-2 to TRBJ2-7; possibly TRBD1 for D (6 bases). Germline V lookup: CDR1 SGHAT, CDR2 FQNNGV. Trimming shortened V by 5 bases and J by 7 bases, and 18 bases separated the two germline ends. CDR3 length equals 14 residues. CDR3 loop: CASSPEHRVWEQYF. The CDR3 DNA sequence: TGTGCCAGCAGCCCCGAACACAGGGTGTGGGAGCAGTACTTC.

The table lists this clonotype with many counts. The gene calls are TRBV20-1 and TRBJ1-2, with D unresolved. The CDR3 is made up of 15 amino acids. V lost 0 bases to trimming and J lost 0 bases, with 11 bases between them. CDR1 is DFQATT, CDR2 SNEGSKA, per germline (reference sequence). CDR3 bases: TGCAGTGCTAGAGATGGGCAGTCAACTAACTATGGCTACACCTTC. Encoded protein: CSARDGQSTNYGYTF.

This clonotype was seen many times. This chain uses TRBV5-1 with TRBJ2-1; D ambiguous. The CDR3 covers 12 residues. V gave up 3 bases and J gave up 4 bases, with 5 bases separating them. CDR1 is SGHRS and CDR2 is YFSETQ in the germline V gene. This chain's CDR3 is CASSYSYNEQFF. CDR3 nucleotides: TGCGCCAGCAGCTACAGTTACAATGAGCAGTTCTTC.